A single T cell receptor (beta chain) is shown here with its context. The sample comes from a study of cytomegalovirus exposure and HLA in healthy donors. The method was immunoSEQ multiplex PCR; TCRdb's version includes in-frame clones alone and lacks a portion of them. The sample lists 120,000 to 150,000 clones, about 87% occurring once. Germline V CDR1 and CDR2: SGHDT, YYEEEE. The CDR3 runs 15 residues. Trimming pared 2 bases from V and 7 bases from J, leaving 15 bases between. The TCR originated in a man in his late teens or twenties in good health and CMV-seropositive. The chain uses TRBV5-6 and TRBJ1-4; TRBD1 is a possible D gene (5 bases). Input material: PBMCs. CDR3: CASSFRATAGEKLFF. CDR3 sequence (DNA): TGTGCCAGCAGCTTCAGGGCTACGGCTGGTGAAAAACTGTTTTTT.